Below are 16 T cell receptor beta chains sequenced from a single sample in a study of CD8+ T cells in alopecia areata. Once RNA had been extracted, it was reverse transcribed into cDNA to act as the sequencing template. The protocol was immunoSEQ multiplex PCR, while the TCRdb copy is restricted to in-frame clones and leaves out a portion. The table has about 190,000 clones, less than 65% seen once. Treatment denoted: oral pan-JAK inhibitor, 5-10 mg twice daily. Sequenced material: CD4+ T cells sorted from blood, taken at week 24, from a patient treated with tofacitinib. The source of these receptors is a human donor with alopecia areata.

V and J are TRBV30 and TRBJ1-5; unclear D gene. The ends were cut back, 1 base at V and 2 bases at J, with 9 bases in the middle. CDR1 GTSNPN and CDR2 SVGIG come from the germline V gene (reference sequence). CDR3 length: 14 residues. The chain's CDR3 is CAWSAHSGNQPQHF. The CDR3 nucleotides read TGTGCCTGGAGTGCTCACAGTGGCAATCAGCCCCAGCATTTT.

J is TRBJ1-2 and V is TRBV29-1; D ambiguous. Deletions cut 5 bases from V and 8 bases from J, with 15 bases between. Germline V lookup: CDR1 SQVTM, CDR2 ANQGSEA. This CDR3 has 12 amino acids. CDR3 nucleotides: TGCAGCGTTCAGTCCTTGGACGAGGGCTACACCTTC. It is translated as CSVQSLDEGYTF.

The V call is TRBV9, the J call TRBJ1-6; the match to TRBD1 covers 8 bases. This CDR3 is built from 15 residues. Germline V CDR1 and CDR2: SGDLS, YYNGEE. With V trimmed by 0 bases and J by 10 bases, 6 bases remained unmatched. The CDR3 region is CASSVGQGAGSPLHF. As DNA, the CDR3 is TGTGCCAGCAGCGTAGGTCAGGGGGCCGGGTCACCCCTCCACTTT. Full variable domain (rest looked up from reference TRBV9 and TRBJ1-6): DSGVTQTPKHLITATGQRVTLRCSPRSGDLSVYWYQQSLDQGLQFLIQYYNGEERAKGNILERFSAQQFPDLHSELNLSSLELGDSALYFCASSVGQGAGSPLHFGNGTRLTVT.

This clone was seen a handful of times. The chain employs TRBV7-2 and TRBJ2-3; tentatively, D is TRBD1 (6 bases). With 5 bases removed from V and 2 bases from J, the gap between germline ends came to 11 bases. The CDR3 has 14 amino acids. CDR1 and CDR2 (germline): SGHTA, FQGNSA. Here the CDR3 reads CASSLGQLTDTQYF. For the CDR3, the DNA is TGTGCCAGCAGCCTCGGACAGCTCACAGATACGCAGTATTTT. The whole variable domain, remainder taken from reference TRBV7-2 and TRBJ2-3, is GAGVSQSPSNKVTEKGKDVELRCDPISGHTALYWYRQSLGQGLEFLIYFQGNSAPDKSGLPSDRFSAERTGGSVSTLTIQRTQQEDSAVYLCASSLGQLTDTQYFGPGTRLTVL.

This chain joins TRBV5-6 and TRBJ2-5, with D perhaps matching TRBD1 (6 bases). The CDR3 covers 14 residues. Germline V gene data show CDR1 as SGHDT and CDR2 as YYEEEE. V shed 0 bases and J shed 7 bases, with 13 bases lying between them. For the CDR3, the DNA is TGTGCCAGCAGCTTGGAGGGACATCTAGGGACCCAGTACTTC. Translated, it gives CASSLEGHLGTQYF.

This clone was detected a few times. The V call is TRBV29-1, the J call TRBJ1-3; D is unclear. CDR1 and CDR2 from the germline V gene are SQVTM and ANQGSEA. The CDR3 is 14 residues long. V lost 7 bases and J 0 bases, leaving 13 bases between the germline ends. As DNA, the CDR3 is TGCAGCGCCCGAGAGGGCAGCTCTGGAAACACCATATATTTT. Residues: CSAREGSSGNTIYF. Full variable domain (missing parts from reference TRBV29-1 and TRBJ1-3): SAVISQKPSRDICQRGTSLTIQCQVDSQVTMMFWYRQQPGQSLTLIATANQGSEATYESGFVIDKFPISRPNLTFSTLTVSNMSPEDSSIYLCSAREGSSGNTIYFGEGSWLTVV.

The chain employs TRBV10-2 and TRBJ1-6; the D is unclear. Trimming removed 10 bases from V and 7 bases from J, with 8 bases in between. The CDR3 loop spans 11 amino acids. The germline gives CDR1 WSHSY, CDR2 SAAADI. CDR3 amino acids: CATPGNSPLHF. The CDR3 nucleotides read TGCGCCACCCCTGGGAATTCACCCCTCCACTTT.

The rearrangement joins TRBV5-6 to TRBJ2-2; D is unresolved. Trimming cost V 2 bases and J 6 bases, with 11 bases left between them. The CDR3 is 14 amino acids. Germline V gives CDR1 SGHDT, CDR2 YYEEEE. The CDR3 protein is CASSFRPDAGELFF. As DNA, the CDR3 is TGTGCCAGCAGCTTCCGACCCGACGCCGGGGAGCTGTTTTTT.

The chain employs TRBV5-1 and TRBJ2-1, with 9 bases that match TRBD1. V lost 0 bases, J lost 3 bases, and 7 bases stayed unmatched. CDR1 and CDR2 (germline): SGHRS, YFSETQ. This CDR3 is 17 amino acids long. The CDR3 bases are TGCGCCAGCAGCTTGGCGGTGACAGGGGGGAACTACAATGAGCAGTTCTTC. It yields the protein CASSLAVTGGNYNEQFF.

DNA for the CDR3: TGTGCCAGCTGGGGACAGGGCGTCGGGAACTATGGCTACACCTTC. Its translation is CASWGQGVGNYGYTF. The chain recombines TRBV18 with TRBJ1-2; 9 bases map to TRBD1. The CDR3 is 15 amino acids. J lost 2 bases, V lost 7 bases, and 8 bases had no gene match. CDR1 and CDR2 from the germline V gene are KGHSH and LQKENI.

The chain has TRBV30 and TRBJ1-4, with D hard to call. The germline V gene encodes CDR1 GTSNPN and CDR2 SVGIG (reference sequence). Trimming shortened V by 8 bases and J by 8 bases, and 18 bases separated the two germline ends. This CDR3 contains 13 residues. The CDR3 loop reads CAGHRPPQEKLFF. The CDR3 DNA reads TGTGCCGGCCACCGACCCCCGCAGGAAAAACTGTTTTTT.

This chain links TRBV29-1 with TRBJ1-2, with D maybe TRBD1 (5 bases). Germline V gene sequence: CDR1 SQVTM, CDR2 ANQGSEA. The germline V and J ends were trimmed by 4 bases and 7 bases, with 25 bases remaining between them. The length of the CDR3 is 16 residues. CDR3 residues: CSVALTEISMSVGYTF. The CDR3, as DNA: TGCAGCGTTGCCTTGACAGAAATATCGATGTCCGTTGGCTACACCTTC.

The chain is built from TRBV7-2 and TRBJ2-1; D might be TRBD2 (5 bases). In germline, CDR1 is SGHTA, CDR2 FQGNSA. The CDR3 is made up of 12 amino acids. V lost 1 base to trimming and J lost 15 bases, with 13 bases between them. The CDR3 is CASSLGSGGPFF. DNA for the CDR3: TGTGCCAGCAGCTTAGGGAGCGGCGGGCCGTTCTTC. Supplemented by reference TRBV7-2 and TRBJ2-1, the full variable domain reads GAGVSQSPSNKVTEKGKDVELRCDPISGHTALYWYRQSLGQGLEFLIYFQGNSAPDKSGLPSDRFSAERTGGSVSTLTIQRTQQEDSAVYLCASSLGSGGPFFGPGTRLTVL.

This clone turned up a few times. The chain combines TRBV7-9 with TRBJ2-1; weak D call: TRBD1 (6 bases). V lost 3 bases, J lost 10 bases, and 13 bases lay in between. This CDR3 is built from 13 residues. Per germline, CDR1 SEHNR and CDR2 FQNEAQ (reference sequence). CDR3 amino acids: CASSLTGLWEQFF. The CDR3 DNA sequence: TGTGCCAGCAGCTTGACAGGCCTCTGGGAGCAGTTCTTC.

V is TRBV2 and J is TRBJ1-5, with D unresolved. This CDR3 comprises 14 residues. The V end was cut by 1 base, the J end by 3 bases, with 7 bases between. From germline, CDR1 is SNHLY and CDR2 FYNNEI. The DNA of the CDR3 is TGTGCCAGCAGTGAAGTCGGCAACAATCAGCCCCAGCATTTT. Protein: CASSEVGNNQPQHF. Full variable domain (outside the CDR3, taken from reference TRBV2 and TRBJ1-5): EPEVTQTPSHQVTQMGQEVILRCVPISNHLYFYWYRQILGQKVEFLVSFYNNEISEKSEIFDDQFSVERPDGSNFTLKIRSTKLEDSAMYFCASSEVGNNQPQHFGDGTRLSIL.

Only one count was recorded for this clone. V usage is TRBV7-9 and J usage is TRBJ2-1; D call uncertain. The V gene lost 4 bases and the J gene lost 8 bases, with 6 bases spanning the gap. The CDR3 length is 11 residues. The germline gives CDR1 SEHNR, CDR2 FQNEAQ (reference sequence). In DNA form, the CDR3 reads TGTGCCAGCAGCTCGAGCCATGAGCAGTTCTTC. As protein: CASSSSHEQFF.